This T cell receptor beta chain was captured in a study of beta chain features in type 1 diabetes. Whole-study findings and limits: In all four CD4+ subsets, TCRB CDR3 length was significantly, moderately reduced in type 1 diabetes.

The entirety of the isolated RNA underwent reverse transcription, so expressed TCRB transcripts were sequenced. The table came from immunoSEQ multiplex PCR; TCRdb's copy has only in-frame clones and leaves some out. The table includes more than 300,000 clones, roughly a tenth detected once. The germline gives CDR1 SGHAT, CDR2 FQNNGV. With V trimmed by 1 base and J by 1 base, 8 bases remained unmatched. The CDR3 has 18 amino acids. There are a few counts of this clone. The antigen remains unidentified. Sequencing input: central memory CD4+ T cells from blood. The genes are TRBV11-2 and TRBJ2-7; TRBD2 matches at 12 bases. The receptor was isolated from a man in his thirties or forties with type 1 diabetes. CDR3 loop: CASSLALLAGGQSYEQYF. The CDR3 coding sequence is TGTGCCAGCAGCTTAGCGCTCCTAGCGGGGGGGCAATCCTACGAGCAGTACTTC.